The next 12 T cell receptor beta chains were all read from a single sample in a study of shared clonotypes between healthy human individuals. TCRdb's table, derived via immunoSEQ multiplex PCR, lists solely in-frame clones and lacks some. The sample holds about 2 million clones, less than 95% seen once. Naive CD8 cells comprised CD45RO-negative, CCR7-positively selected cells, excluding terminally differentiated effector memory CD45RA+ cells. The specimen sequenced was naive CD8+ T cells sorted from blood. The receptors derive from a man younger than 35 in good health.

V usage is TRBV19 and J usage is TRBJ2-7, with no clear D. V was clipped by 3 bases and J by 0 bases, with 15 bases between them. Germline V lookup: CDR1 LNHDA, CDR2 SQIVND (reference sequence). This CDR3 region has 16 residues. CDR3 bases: TGTGCCAGTAGTATTTTTTTCTCAGTTCCCTCCTACGAGCAGTACTTC. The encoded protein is CASSIFFSVPSYEQYF.

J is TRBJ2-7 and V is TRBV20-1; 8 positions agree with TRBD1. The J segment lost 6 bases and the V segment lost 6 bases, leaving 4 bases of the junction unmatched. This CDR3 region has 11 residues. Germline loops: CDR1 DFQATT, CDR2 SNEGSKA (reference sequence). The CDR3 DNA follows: TGCAGTGCAAAGACAGGGGTCGAGCAGTACTTC. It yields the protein CSAKTGVEQYF.

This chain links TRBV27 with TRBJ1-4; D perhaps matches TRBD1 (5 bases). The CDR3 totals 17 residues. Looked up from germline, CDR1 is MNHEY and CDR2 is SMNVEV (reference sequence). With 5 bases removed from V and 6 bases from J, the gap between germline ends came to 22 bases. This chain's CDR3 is CASSPSWGDSEYEKLFF. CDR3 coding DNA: TGTGCCAGCAGTCCCTCGTGGGGGGACTCGGAGTATGAAAAACTGTTTTTT.

For the CDR3, the DNA is TGTGCCAGCAGCCTGACAGGGTCCAAAAACATTCAGTACTTC. The encoded protein is CASSLTGSKNIQYF. The chain links TRBV5-6 to TRBJ2-4; 7 bases match TRBD1. The CDR3 spans 14 residues. V was clipped by 4 bases and J by 2 bases; unmatched bases: 3. CDR1 SGHDT and CDR2 YYEEEE come from the germline V gene.

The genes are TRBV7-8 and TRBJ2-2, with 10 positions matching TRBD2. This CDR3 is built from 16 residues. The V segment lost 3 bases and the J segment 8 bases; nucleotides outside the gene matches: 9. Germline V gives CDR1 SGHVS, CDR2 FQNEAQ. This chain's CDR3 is CASSFELAGVVGELFF. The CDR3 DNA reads TGTGCCAGCAGCTTCGAGCTAGCGGGAGTAGTGGGGGAGCTGTTTTTT.

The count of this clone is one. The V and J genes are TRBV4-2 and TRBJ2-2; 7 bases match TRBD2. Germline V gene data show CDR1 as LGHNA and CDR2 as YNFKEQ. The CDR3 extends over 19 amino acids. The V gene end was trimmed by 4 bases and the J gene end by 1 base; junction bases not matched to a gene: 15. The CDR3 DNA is TGTGCCAGCAGCCCCAGCTTCGGTGCGGGGGTGATGAACACCGGGGAGCTGTTTTTT. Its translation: CASSPSFGAGVMNTGELFF.

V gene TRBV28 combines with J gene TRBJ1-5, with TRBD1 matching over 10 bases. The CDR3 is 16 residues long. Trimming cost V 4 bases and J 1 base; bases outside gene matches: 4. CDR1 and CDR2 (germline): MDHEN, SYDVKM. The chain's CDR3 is CASSSWTGGSNQPQHF. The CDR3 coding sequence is TGTGCCAGCAGTTCCTGGACAGGGGGGAGCAATCAGCCCCAGCATTTT.

The CDR3 loop reads CASSLLSSGSYNEQFF. The CDR3 region has the DNA TGTGCCAGCAGCTTATTATCCAGCGGAAGCTACAATGAGCAGTTCTTC. V gene TRBV5-6 combines with J gene TRBJ2-1, with D perhaps TRBD2 (5 bases). V lost 2 bases to trimming and J lost 3 bases, with 15 bases between them. Germline CDR1 reads SGHDT; CDR2 reads YYEEEE. The length of the CDR3 is 16 residues. Variable domain in full (rest from reference TRBV5-6 and TRBJ2-1): DAGVTQSPTHLIKTRGQQVTLRCSPKSGHDTVSWYQQALGQGPQFIFQYYEEEERQRGNFPDRFSGHQFPNYSSELNVNALLLGDSALYLCASSLLSSGSYNEQFFGPGTRLTVL.

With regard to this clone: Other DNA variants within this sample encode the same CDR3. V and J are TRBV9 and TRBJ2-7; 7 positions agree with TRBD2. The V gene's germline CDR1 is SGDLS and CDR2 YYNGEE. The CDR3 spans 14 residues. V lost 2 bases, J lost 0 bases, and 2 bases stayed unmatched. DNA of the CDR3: TGTGCCAGCAGCGTGGGGGGGATCTCCTACGAGCAGTACTTC. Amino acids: CASSVGGISYEQYF.

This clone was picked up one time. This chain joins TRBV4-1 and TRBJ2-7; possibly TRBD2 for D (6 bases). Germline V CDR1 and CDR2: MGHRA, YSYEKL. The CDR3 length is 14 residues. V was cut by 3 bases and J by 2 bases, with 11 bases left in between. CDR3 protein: CASSHGGLTYEQYF. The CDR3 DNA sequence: TGCGCCAGCAGCCATGGGGGGTTGACCTACGAGCAGTACTTC.

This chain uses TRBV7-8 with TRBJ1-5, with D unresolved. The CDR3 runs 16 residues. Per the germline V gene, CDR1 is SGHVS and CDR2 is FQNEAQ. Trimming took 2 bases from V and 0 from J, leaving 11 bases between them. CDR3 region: CASSLPGGISNQPQHF. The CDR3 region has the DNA TGTGCCAGCAGCTTACCGGGCGGGATTAGCAATCAGCCCCAGCATTTT.

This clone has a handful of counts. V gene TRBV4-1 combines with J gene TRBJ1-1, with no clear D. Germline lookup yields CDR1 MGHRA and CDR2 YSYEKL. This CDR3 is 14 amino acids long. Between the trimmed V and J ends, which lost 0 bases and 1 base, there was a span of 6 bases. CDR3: CASSQEWENTEAFF. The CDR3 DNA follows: TGCGCCAGCAGCCAAGAATGGGAGAACACTGAAGCTTTCTTT.